The next 4 T cell receptor beta chains were all read from a single sample in a study of OX40 agonist ivuxolimab in advanced cancers. Assay: immunoSEQ multiplex PCR; the TCRdb copy retains only in-frame clones and omits some. The table lists about 48,000 clones, approximately 88% of them singletons. The source material was CD4+ or CD8+ T cells sorted from blood, sampled in a trial of the OX40 agonist ivuxolimab. The receptors here all came from an adult with an advanced solid tumor such as melanoma, head and neck, liver or kidney cancer.

The chain combines TRBV4-3 with TRBJ2-3; TRBD1 is a possible D gene (5 bases). Per the germline V gene, CDR1 is LGHNA and CDR2 is YSLEER. The CDR3 is made up of 16 amino acids. V was shortened by 1 base and J by 1 base, with 12 bases between the two germline ends. The CDR3 region is CASSQGVRAGTDTQYF. The CDR3 DNA follows: TGCGCCAGCAGCCAAGGCGTCAGGGCCGGCACAGATACGCAGTATTTT.

This clone has only one observation. The chain joins TRBV9 to TRBJ2-1; the match to TRBD2 covers 12 bases. The V gene end was trimmed by 2 bases and the J gene end by 8 bases; junction bases not matched to a gene: 2. Looked up from germline, CDR1 is SGDLS and CDR2 is YYNGEE. This CDR3 is 14 amino acids long. DNA for the CDR3: TGTGCCAGCAGCGTGACTAGCGGGGGCGATGAGCAGTTCTTC. Translation gives CASSVTSGGDEQFF.

V and J are TRBV9 and TRBJ2-1; TRBD2 agrees at 10 bases. The V segment lost 4 bases and the J segment 0 bases; nucleotides outside the gene matches: 7. The germline V gene has CDR1 SGDLS and CDR2 YYNGEE. The CDR3 is 17 residues long. CDR3 in DNA: TGTGCCAGCAGCTCGTACCCTAGCGGGAGCTCCTACAATGAGCAGTTCTTC. Its translation: CASSSYPSGSSYNEQFF.

The chain has TRBV6-1 and TRBJ1-5; D remains ambiguous. Trimming pared 8 bases from V and 6 bases from J, leaving 14 bases between. The CDR3 runs 13 residues. Per the germline V gene, CDR1 is MNHNS and CDR2 is SASEGT. This chain's CDR3 is CASSEGVTQPQHF. The CDR3 bases are TGTGCCAGCTCTGAGGGAGTCACTCAGCCCCAGCATTTT.